This is a list of T cell receptor beta chains from one sample in a study of CD8+ T cells in alopecia areata. Profiled with immunoSEQ multiplex PCR; TCRdb holds only in-frame clones, not every one. The sample lists 150,000 to 200,000 clones, approximately 52% occurring once. The starting material was CD4+ T cells sorted from blood, obtained at approximately week 56, from a patient treated with tofacitinib. The receptors stem from a human donor with alopecia areata. CDR3s include the opening cysteine and the closing phenylalanine or tryptophan. The D gene is left open where the match is weak. Size is omitted from some rows. Given values are once, few, many or a class for expanded clones.

V	size	D	J	CDR3	DNA
TRBV5-1	-	TRBD2	TRBJ2-2	CASSLPSGRTPTGELFF	TGCGCCAGCAGCTTACCTAGCGGACGGACACCCACCGGGGAGCTGTTTTTT
TRBV29-1	few	TRBD1	TRBJ2-7	CSVVDRGRSYEQYF	TGCAGCGTTGTAGACAGGGGACGCTCCTACGAGCAGTACTTC
TRBV29-1	-	-	TRBJ2-5	CSVAPRLQETQYF	TGCAGCGTCGCCCCGCGTCTTCAAGAGACCCAGTACTTC
TRBV11-2	-	-	TRBJ1-1	CASSRLLGRGNTEAFF	TGTGCCAGCAGCCGCCTCCTGGGGCGTGGGAACACTGAAGCTTTCTTT
TRBV6-5	-	TRBD1	TRBJ1-2	CASSYLDRDYGYTF	TGTGCCAGCAGTTACTTGGACAGGGACTATGGCTACACCTTC
TRBV2	once	-	TRBJ1-4	CASSEGGGLNEKLFF	TGTGCCAGCAGCGAGGGGGGAGGACTTAATGAAAAACTGTTTTTT
TRBV5-1	few	-	TRBJ1-2	CASSSDTLYGYTF	TGCGCCAGCAGCTCGGACACCCTATATGGCTACACCTTC
TRBV6-1	-	-	TRBJ2-1	CASSEGPGSYNEQFF	TGTGCCAGCAGTGAAGGACCGGGATCCTACAATGAGCAGTTCTTC
TRBV6-1	-	TRBD1	TRBJ1-1	CASSDRTGGKMAFF	TGTGCCAGCAGTGACCGGACAGGGGGAAAAATGGCTTTCTTT
TRBV29-1	few	-	TRBJ2-5	CSVERDRETQYF	TGCAGCGTTGAAAGGGATAGAGAGACCCAGTACTTC
TRBV11-3	-	-	TRBJ1-6	CASKLGNSPLHF	TGTGCCAGCAAACTGGGGAATTCACCCCTCCACTTT
TRBV9	many	-	TRBJ2-5	CASSVGTVRETQYF	TGTGCCAGCAGCGTAGGAACTGTCAGGGAGACCCAGTACTTC
TRBV2	-	TRBD2	TRBJ2-2	CASKGTSGGITGELFF	TGTGCCAGCAAGGGCACTAGCGGGGGGATCACCGGGGAGCTGTTTTTT
TRBV6-5	-	-	TRBJ1-5	CASSYVGNQPQHF	TGTGCCAGCAGTTACGTGGGCAATCAGCCCCAGCATTTT
TRBV10-3	few	TRBD1	TRBJ2-1	CAISEGQGTLNEQFF	TGTGCCATCAGTGAAGGACAGGGGACCCTAAATGAGCAGTTCTTC
TRBV11-2	few	TRBD2	TRBJ2-3	CASSLEFRGGNTDTQYF	TGTGCCAGCAGCTTAGAGTTCCGGGGGGGGAACACAGATACGCAGTATTTT
TRBV4-1	few	-	TRBJ1-6	CASSQFRRGPNSPLHF	TGCGCCAGCAGCCAATTTAGGCGGGGGCCTAATTCACCCCTCCACTTT
TRBV4-2	few	-	TRBJ2-6	CASSQDSTKRGSGANVLTF	TGTGCCAGCAGCCAAGATAGCACAAAACGGGGCTCTGGGGCCAACGTCCTGACTTTC
TRBV6-5	-	-	TRBJ2-7	CASSYGLAYEQYF	TGTGCCAGCAGTTACGGGCTAGCCTACGAGCAGTACTTC
TRBV10-3	-	-	TRBJ2-1	CAISERGVVDEQFF	TGTGCCATCAGTGAGAGGGGGGTCGTCGATGAGCAGTTCTTC
TRBV7-9	-	-	TRBJ2-3	CASIRVTDTQYF	TGTGCCAGCATCAGGGTGACAGATACGCAGTATTTT
TRBV11-2	few	-	TRBJ1-1	CASSLTQNTEAFF	TGTGCCAGCAGCTTAACGCAGAACACTGAAGCTTTCTTT
TRBV15	few	-	TRBJ2-5	CATSREPATPQYF	TGTGCCACCAGCAGAGAGCCGGCAACCCCCCAGTACTTC
TRBV11-2	-	-	TRBJ2-1	CASSVWLANNEQFF	TGTGCCAGCAGCGTTTGGTTGGCAAACAATGAGCAGTTCTTC
TRBV5-6	few	TRBD2	TRBJ2-3	CASSLGLAVDTQYF	TGTGCCAGCAGCTTGGGACTAGCCGTCGATACGCAGTATTTT
TRBV5-1	many	TRBD1	TRBJ2-7	CASSRNRGHEQYF	TGCGCCAGCAGCCGAAACAGGGGCCACGAGCAGTACTTC
TRBV4-1	once	-	TRBJ1-2	CASSQGGSVNYGYTF	TGCGCCAGCAGCCAAGGGGGCAGTGTTAACTATGGCTACACCTTC
TRBV19	-	-	TRBJ1-5	CASSMIPQGGQPQHF	TGTGCCAGTAGTATGATTCCCCAGGGTGGTCAGCCCCAGCATTTT
TRBV29-1	-	-	TRBJ2-5	CSVDKGETQYF	TGCAGCGTTGACAAGGGTGAGACCCAGTACTTC
TRBV29-1	-	TRBD2	TRBJ2-3	CSGSGTITDTQYF	TGCAGCGGGTCCGGGACTATCACAGATACGCAGTATTTT
TRBV4-1	-	-	TRBJ2-2	CASSQDPGTNTGELFF	TGCGCCAGCAGCCAAGACCCGGGGACGAACACCGGGGAGCTGTTTTTT
TRBV19	-	-	TRBJ2-1	CASSISGLSSYNEQFF	TGTGCCAGTAGTATAAGCGGCCTAAGCTCCTACAATGAGCAGTTCTTC
TRBV9	-	-	TRBJ1-6	CASSATDGKDSPLHF	TGTGCCAGCAGCGCGACGGACGGGAAAGATTCACCCCTCCACTTT
TRBV30	once	TRBD1	TRBJ2-7	CAWTPGQTYEQYF	TGTGCCTGGACGCCGGGACAGACCTACGAGCAGTACTTC
TRBV5-1	-	TRBD1	TRBJ2-7	CASSFGPSSTGSSYEQYF	TGCGCCAGCAGCTTCGGGCCATCCTCGACAGGGAGCTCCTACGAGCAGTACTTC
TRBV7-9	few	TRBD1	TRBJ1-1	CASSSQGYSSEAFF	TGTGCCAGCAGCTCACAGGGGTATTCTTCTGAAGCTTTCTTT
TRBV30	once	-	TRBJ1-6	CAWSKQAGSPLHF	TGTGCCTGGAGTAAACAGGCAGGGTCACCCCTCCACTTT
TRBV29-1	once	TRBD1	TRBJ1-2	CSVGDSQEISYGYTF	TGCAGCGTAGGGGACAGCCAAGAGATCTCCTATGGCTACACCTTC
TRBV6-5	-	-	TRBJ1-5	CASRIRGGSQPQHF	TGTGCCAGCAGGATTAGAGGGGGTAGCCAGCCCCAGCATTTT
TRBV18	-	-	TRBJ2-1	CASSPSRTHEQFF	TGTGCCAGCTCACCGTCCCGGACACATGAGCAGTTCTTC
TRBV7-9	few	-	TRBJ1-1	CASSLRYGTEAFF	TGTGCCAGCAGCTTGCGGTATGGCACTGAAGCTTTCTTT
TRBV2	-	TRBD2	TRBJ2-3	CASSEASGDPRTQYF	TGTGCCAGCAGTGAGGCTAGCGGGGACCCCCGTACGCAGTATTTT
TRBV10-2	-	-	TRBJ2-7	CASSGTSPPEQYF	TGCGCCAGCAGTGGGACAAGCCCACCGGAGCAGTACTTC
TRBV25-1	-	-	TRBJ2-5	CASSDGYRTQYF	TGTGCCAGCAGTGATGGATATCGGACCCAGTACTTC
TRBV7-9	-	-	TRBJ2-7	CASSLARGGEQYF	TGTGCCAGCAGCTTAGCGAGGGGTGGCGAGCAGTACTTC
TRBV14	-	-	TRBJ1-2	CASSPGWTYGYTF	TGTGCCAGCAGCCCGGGCTGGACCTATGGCTACACCTTC
TRBV7-8	-	-	TRBJ1-1	CASSIYTGGGSEAFF	TGTGCCAGCAGCATCTACACTGGAGGAGGGTCTGAAGCTTTCTTT
TRBV29-1	-	-	TRBJ1-3	CSVGGSPGNTIYF	TGCAGCGTTGGGGGCAGTCCTGGAAACACCATATATTTT
TRBV6-1	-	TRBD1	TRBJ2-3	CASSRDRVSTDTQYF	TGTGCCAGCAGCCGGGACAGGGTTAGCACAGATACGCAGTATTTT
TRBV30	-	TRBD1	TRBJ1-5	CAWGQGLRQPQHF	TGTGCCTGGGGACAGGGTTTGAGGCAGCCCCAGCATTTT
TRBV7-9	-	-	TRBJ2-7	CASSLGSGTSLTYEQYF	TGTGCCAGCAGCTTAGGTAGCGGCACCTCATTAACCTACGAGCAGTACTTC
TRBV5-1	few	-	TRBJ2-3	CASGSRGASTDTQYF	TGCGCCAGCGGGAGTCGGGGGGCTAGCACAGATACGCAGTATTTT
TRBV4-2	-	-	TRBJ1-2	CASSQVTYYGYTF	TGTGCCAGCAGCCAAGTCACCTATTATGGCTACACCTTC
TRBV7-2	-	-	TRBJ2-3	CASSLQRSRDTQYF	TGTGCCAGCAGCTTGCAGAGGAGTAGAGATACGCAGTATTTT
TRBV10-3	-	-	TRBJ2-3	CAISDADTQYF	TGTGCCATCAGTGATGCCGATACGCAGTATTTT
TRBV30	-	-	TRBJ2-3	CAWMSWGGADTQYF	TGTGCCTGGATGTCGTGGGGGGGCGCAGATACGCAGTATTTT
TRBV29-1	-	TRBD1	TRBJ1-1	CSVNRDRVNTEAFF	TGCAGCGTGAACCGGGACAGGGTGAACACTGAAGCTTTCTTT